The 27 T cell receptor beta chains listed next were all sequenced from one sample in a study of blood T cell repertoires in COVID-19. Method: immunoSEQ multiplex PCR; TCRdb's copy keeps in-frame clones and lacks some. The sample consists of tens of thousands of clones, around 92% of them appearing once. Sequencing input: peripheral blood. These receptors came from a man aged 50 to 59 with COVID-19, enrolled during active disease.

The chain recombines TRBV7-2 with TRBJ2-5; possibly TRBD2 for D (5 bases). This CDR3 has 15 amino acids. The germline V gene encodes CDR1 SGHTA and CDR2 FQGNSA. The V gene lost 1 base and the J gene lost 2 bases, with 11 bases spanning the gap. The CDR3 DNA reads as TGTGCCAGCAGCTTAGAAGCGGTTAGACAAGAGACCCAGTACTTC. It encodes CASSLEAVRQETQYF.

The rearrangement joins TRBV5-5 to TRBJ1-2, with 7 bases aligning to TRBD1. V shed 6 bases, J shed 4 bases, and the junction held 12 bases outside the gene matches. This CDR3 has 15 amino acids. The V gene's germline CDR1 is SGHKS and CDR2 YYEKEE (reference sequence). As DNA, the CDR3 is TGTGCCAGCATCCTACGTGAGGGGGCGGGCTATGGCTACACCTTC. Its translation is CASILREGAGYGYTF. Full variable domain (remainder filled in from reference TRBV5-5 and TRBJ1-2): DAGVTQSPTHLIKTRGQQVTLRCSPISGHKSVSWYQQVLGQGPQFIFQYYEKEERGRGNFPDRFSARQFPNYSSELNVNALLLGDSALYLCASILREGAGYGYTFGSGTRLTVV.

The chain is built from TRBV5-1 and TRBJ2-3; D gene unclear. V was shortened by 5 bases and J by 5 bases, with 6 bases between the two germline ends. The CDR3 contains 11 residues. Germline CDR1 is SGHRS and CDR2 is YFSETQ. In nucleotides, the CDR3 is TGCGCCAGCAGAGAGCGAGATACGCAGTATTTT. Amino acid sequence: CASRERDTQYF.

CDR3 in DNA: TGTGCCAGCAGTTTATACCAGGGTGAAGCTTTCTTT. Amino acid sequence: CASSLYQGEAFF. J is TRBJ1-1 and V is TRBV27; D possibly corresponds to TRBD1 (5 bases). The CDR3 consists of 12 residues. Trimming took off 1 base at V and 7 bases at J, with 7 bases between the two ends. Germline loops: CDR1 MNHEY, CDR2 SMNVEV (reference sequence).

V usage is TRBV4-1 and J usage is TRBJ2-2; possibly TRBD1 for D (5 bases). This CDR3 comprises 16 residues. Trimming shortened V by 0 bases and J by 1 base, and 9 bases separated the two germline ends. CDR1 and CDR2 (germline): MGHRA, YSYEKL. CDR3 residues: CASSQDGAGNTGELFF. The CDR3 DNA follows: TGCGCCAGCAGCCAAGATGGGGCAGGGAACACCGGGGAGCTGTTTTTT.

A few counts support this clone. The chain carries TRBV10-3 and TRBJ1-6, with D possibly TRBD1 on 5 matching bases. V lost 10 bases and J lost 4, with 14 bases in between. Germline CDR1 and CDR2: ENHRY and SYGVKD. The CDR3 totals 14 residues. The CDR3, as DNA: TGTGCCACCTCAAAGGGGCAATATAATTCACCCCTCCACTTT. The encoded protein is CATSKGQYNSPLHF.

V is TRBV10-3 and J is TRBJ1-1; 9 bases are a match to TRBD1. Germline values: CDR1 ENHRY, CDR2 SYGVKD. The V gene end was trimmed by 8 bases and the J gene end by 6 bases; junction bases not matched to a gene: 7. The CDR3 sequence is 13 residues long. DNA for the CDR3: TGTGCCATCGGGACAGGGCGTTCGGCTGAAGCTTTCTTT. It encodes CAIGTGRSAEAFF.

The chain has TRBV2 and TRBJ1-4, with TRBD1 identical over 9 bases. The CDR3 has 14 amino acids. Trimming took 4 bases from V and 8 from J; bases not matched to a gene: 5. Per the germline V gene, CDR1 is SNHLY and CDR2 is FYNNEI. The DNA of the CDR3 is TGTGCCAGCAGTGGGGACAGGGTATCCGAAAAACTGTTTTTT. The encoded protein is CASSGDRVSEKLFF.

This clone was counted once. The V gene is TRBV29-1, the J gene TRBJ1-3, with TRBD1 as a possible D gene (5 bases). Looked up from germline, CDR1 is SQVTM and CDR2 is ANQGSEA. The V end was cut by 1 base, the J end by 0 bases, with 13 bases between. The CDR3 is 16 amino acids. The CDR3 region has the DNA TGCAGCGTTGAAGTACTCAAGGGGCGCTCTGGAAACACCATATATTTT. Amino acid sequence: CSVEVLKGRSGNTIYF.

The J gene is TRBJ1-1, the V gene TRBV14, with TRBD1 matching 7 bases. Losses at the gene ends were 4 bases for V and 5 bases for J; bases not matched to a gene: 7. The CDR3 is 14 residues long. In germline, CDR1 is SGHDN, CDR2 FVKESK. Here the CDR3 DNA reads TGTGCCAGCAGCCTAGGGGGCGCAGGTACTGAAGCTTTCTTT. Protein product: CASSLGGAGTEAFF.

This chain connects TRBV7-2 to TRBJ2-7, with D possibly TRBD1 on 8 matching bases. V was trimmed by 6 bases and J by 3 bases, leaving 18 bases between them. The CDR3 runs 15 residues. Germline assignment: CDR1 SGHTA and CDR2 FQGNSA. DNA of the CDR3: TGTGCCAGCAGTCTACAGGGGGGGCTTCACTACGAGCAGTACTTC. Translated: CASSLQGGLHYEQYF.

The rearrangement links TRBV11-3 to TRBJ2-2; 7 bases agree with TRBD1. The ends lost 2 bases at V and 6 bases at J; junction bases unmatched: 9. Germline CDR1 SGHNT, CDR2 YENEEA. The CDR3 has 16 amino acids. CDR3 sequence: CASSLQGDRGSGELFF. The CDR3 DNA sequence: TGTGCCAGCAGCTTACAGGGGGACAGAGGCTCCGGGGAGCTGTTTTTT.

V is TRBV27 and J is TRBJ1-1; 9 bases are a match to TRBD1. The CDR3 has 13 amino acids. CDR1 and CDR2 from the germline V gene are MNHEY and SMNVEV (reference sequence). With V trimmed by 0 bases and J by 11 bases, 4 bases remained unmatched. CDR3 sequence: CASSLSGTGRAFF. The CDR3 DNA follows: TGTGCCAGCAGTTTATCCGGGACAGGGAGGGCTTTCTTT.

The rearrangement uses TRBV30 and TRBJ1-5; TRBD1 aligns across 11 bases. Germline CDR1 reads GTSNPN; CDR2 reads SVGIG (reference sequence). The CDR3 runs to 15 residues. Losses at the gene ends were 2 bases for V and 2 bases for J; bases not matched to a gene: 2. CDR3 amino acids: CAWSRTGGRNQPQHF. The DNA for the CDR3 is TGTGCCTGGAGTAGGACAGGGGGCCGCAATCAGCCCCAGCATTTT.

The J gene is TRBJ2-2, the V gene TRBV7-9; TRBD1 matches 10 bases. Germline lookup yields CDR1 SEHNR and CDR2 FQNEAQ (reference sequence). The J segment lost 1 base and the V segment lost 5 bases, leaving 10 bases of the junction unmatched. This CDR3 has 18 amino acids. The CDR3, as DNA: TGTGCCAGCAGCCCCAGACGGGACAGGGGTTGGAACACCGGGGAGCTGTTTTTT. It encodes CASSPRRDRGWNTGELFF.

The CDR3 nucleotides read TGTGCCAGCAGTGCCCTTTACACAGATACGCAGTATTTT. This gives the protein CASSALYTDTQYF. The V gene is TRBV6-4, the J gene TRBJ2-3; D uncertain. The germline CDR1 and CDR2 sequences are MRHNA and SNTAGT. With 4 bases removed from V and 2 bases from J, the gap between germline ends came to 7 bases. The CDR3 has 13 residues.

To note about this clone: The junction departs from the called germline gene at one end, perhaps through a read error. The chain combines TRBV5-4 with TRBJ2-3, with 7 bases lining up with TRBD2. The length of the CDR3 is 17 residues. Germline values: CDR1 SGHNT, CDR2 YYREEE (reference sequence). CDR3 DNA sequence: TGTGCCAGCCGCTTGGGAGGGCGCTACACTAGCACAGATACGCAGTATTTT. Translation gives CASRLGGRYTSTDTQYF.

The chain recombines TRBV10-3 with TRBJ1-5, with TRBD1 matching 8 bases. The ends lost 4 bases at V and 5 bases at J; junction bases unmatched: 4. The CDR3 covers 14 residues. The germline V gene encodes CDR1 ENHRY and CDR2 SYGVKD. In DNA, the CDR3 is TGTGCCATCAGTGCAGGACAGGGAGATCAGCCCCAGCATTTT. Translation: CAISAGQGDQPQHF.

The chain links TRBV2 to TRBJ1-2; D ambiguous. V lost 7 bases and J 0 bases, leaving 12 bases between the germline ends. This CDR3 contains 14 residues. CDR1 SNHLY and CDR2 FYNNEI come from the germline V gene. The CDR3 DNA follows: TGTGCCAGCACCCCAGATACAGCTAACTATGGCTACACCTTC. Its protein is CASTPDTANYGYTF.

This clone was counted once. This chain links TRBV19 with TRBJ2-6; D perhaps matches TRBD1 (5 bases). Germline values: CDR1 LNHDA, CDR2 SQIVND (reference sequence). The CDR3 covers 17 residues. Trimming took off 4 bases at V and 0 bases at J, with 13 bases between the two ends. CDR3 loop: CASSKLQAYSGANVLTF. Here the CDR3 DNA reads TGTGCCAGTAGTAAGTTACAGGCTTACTCTGGGGCCAACGTCCTGACTTTC.

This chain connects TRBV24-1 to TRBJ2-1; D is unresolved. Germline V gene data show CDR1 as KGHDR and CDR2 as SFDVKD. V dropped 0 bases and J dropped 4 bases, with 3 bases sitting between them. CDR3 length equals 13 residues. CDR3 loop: CATSDLSYNEQFF. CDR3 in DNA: TGTGCCACCAGTGATTTGTCGTACAATGAGCAGTTCTTC.

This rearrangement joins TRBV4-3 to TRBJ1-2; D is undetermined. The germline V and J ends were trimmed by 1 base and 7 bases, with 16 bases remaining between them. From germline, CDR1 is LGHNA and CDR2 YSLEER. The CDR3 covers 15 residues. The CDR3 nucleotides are TGCGCCAGCAGCCAAGGAGTAGGCAACAGTGGTGGCTACACCTTC. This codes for CASSQGVGNSGGYTF.

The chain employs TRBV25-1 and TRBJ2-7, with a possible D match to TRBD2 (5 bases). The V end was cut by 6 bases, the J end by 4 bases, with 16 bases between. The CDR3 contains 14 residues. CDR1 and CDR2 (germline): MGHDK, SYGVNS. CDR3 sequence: CASSPKPGKYEQYF. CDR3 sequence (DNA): TGTGCCAGCAGCCCCAAACCGGGAAAATACGAGCAGTACTTC.

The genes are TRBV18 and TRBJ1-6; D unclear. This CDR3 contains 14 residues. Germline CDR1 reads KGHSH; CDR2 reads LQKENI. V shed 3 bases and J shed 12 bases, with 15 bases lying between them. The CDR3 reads CASSPLDRPEPLHF. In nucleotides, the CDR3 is TGTGCCAGCTCACCTCTAGACCGTCCCGAACCCCTCCACTTT.

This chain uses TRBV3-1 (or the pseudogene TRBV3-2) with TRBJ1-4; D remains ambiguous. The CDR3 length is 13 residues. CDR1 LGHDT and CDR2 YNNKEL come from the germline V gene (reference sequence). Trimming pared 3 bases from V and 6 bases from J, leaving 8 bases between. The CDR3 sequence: CASSHGLDEKLFF. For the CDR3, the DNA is TGTGCCAGCAGCCACGGACTTGATGAAAAACTGTTTTTT.

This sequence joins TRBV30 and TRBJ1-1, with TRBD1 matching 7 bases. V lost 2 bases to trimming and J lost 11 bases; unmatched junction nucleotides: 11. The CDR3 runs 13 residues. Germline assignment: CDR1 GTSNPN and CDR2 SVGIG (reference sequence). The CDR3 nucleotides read TGTGCCTGGAGTCCGGAACGGACAGGCCACGCTTTCTTT. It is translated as CAWSPERTGHAFF.

In nucleotides, the CDR3 is TGTGCCAGCAGCGCCTGGGACAGTAACACTGAAGCTTTCTTT. As protein: CASSAWDSNTEAFF. The chain recombines TRBV13 with TRBJ1-1; 7 bases align to TRBD1. Germline trimming cut 5 bases from V and 2 bases from J; bases unmatched to any gene: 5. Germline V gives CDR1 PRHDT, CDR2 FYEKMQ (reference sequence). The CDR3 length is 14 residues.